This TCR beta chain originates from a study of T cell responses to AZD1222 COVID-19 vaccine. Study results and limitations: White British donors predominated, females outnumbered males, and clonal diversity was possibly underestimated. Targeting of unmutated variant regions was reportedly seen in nearly half of spike-specific TCRs. Spike was spanned by vaccine-associated CD4 TCRs, which were dominant at 160-218 and 743-854.

The data were produced by immunoSEQ multiplex PCR, yet TCRdb's version contains in-frame clones alone and is incomplete. The sample consists of 57,000 or so clones, roughly four fifths of them appearing once. This clone was seen more than once but under ten times. No antigen is known for it. The V segment lost 2 bases and the J segment 3 bases; nucleotides outside the gene matches: 7. The germline V gene has CDR1 SGHNT and CDR2 YYREEE (reference sequence). This CDR3 region has 17 residues. V is TRBV5-4 and J is TRBJ2-7; TRBD2 agrees at 14 bases. The material sequenced was peripheral blood, taken 28 days after the second AZD1222 dose. This sequence was found in an adult who received the AZD1222 COVID-19 vaccine. The CDR3, as DNA: TGTGCCAGCAGCTTACTAGGGACTAGCGGGAGTCTCTACGAGCAGTACTTC. This codes for CASSLLGTSGSLYEQYF.